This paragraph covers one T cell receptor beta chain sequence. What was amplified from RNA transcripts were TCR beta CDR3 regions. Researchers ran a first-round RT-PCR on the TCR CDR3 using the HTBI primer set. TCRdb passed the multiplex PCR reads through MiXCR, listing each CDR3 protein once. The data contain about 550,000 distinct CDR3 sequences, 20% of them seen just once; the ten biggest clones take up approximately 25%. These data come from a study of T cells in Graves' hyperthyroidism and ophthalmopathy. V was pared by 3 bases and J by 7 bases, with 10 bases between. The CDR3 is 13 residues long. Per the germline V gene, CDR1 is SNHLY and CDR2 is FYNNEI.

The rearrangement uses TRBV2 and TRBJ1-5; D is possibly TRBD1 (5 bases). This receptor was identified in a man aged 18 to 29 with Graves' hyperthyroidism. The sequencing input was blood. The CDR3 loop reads CASSDSGFQPQHF. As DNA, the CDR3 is TGTGCCAGCAGTGATTCAGGGTTCCAGCCCCAGCATTTT.